This T cell receptor beta chain was sequenced in a study of shared clonotypes between healthy human individuals. The CDR3 is 15 residues long. J lost 6 bases, V lost 4 bases, and 8 bases had no gene match. Produced via immunoSEQ multiplex PCR; TCRdb's table is partial and in-frame only. The data contain under 550,000 clones, approximately 95% of them seen just once; the ten biggest clones take up less than 0.06%. The rearrangement joins TRBV7-1 to TRBJ1-2; 10 positions match TRBD1. TRBV7-1 is an open reading frame whose function is uncertain. The specimen was naive CD4+ T cells sorted from blood. Subset: CD45RA+ positively selected. This receptor was identified in a woman in her twenties or thirties in good health. This CDR3 reads CASSFTGTGDDGYTF. CDR3 bases: TGTGCCAGCAGCTTTACCGGGACAGGGGATGATGGCTACACCTTC.